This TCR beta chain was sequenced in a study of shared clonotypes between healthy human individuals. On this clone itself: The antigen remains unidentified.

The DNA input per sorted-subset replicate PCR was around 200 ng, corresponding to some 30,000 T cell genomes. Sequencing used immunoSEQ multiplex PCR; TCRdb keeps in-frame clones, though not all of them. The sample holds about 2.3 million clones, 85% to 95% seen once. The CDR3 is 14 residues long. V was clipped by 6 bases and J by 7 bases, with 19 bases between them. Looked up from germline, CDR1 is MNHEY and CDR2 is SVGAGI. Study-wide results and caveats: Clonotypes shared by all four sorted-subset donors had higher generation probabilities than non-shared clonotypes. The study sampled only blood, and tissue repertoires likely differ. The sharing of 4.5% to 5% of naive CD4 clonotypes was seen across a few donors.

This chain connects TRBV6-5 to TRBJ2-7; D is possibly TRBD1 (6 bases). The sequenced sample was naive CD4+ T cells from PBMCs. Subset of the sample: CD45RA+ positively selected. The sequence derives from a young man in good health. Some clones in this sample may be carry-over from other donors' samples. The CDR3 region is CASRLNRAGGEQYF. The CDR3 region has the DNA TGTGCCAGCAGACTTAACAGGGCTGGTGGAGAGCAGTACTTC.